The 17 T cell receptor beta chains in this list originate from one sample, sequenced in a study of technical replicates of blood from a handful of donors. Data came from immunoSEQ multiplex PCR; TCRdb stores just in-frame clones and leaves some out. The profile shows some 80,000 clones, 80% to 90% of them singletons. The sequenced sample was PBMCs. These receptors all come from a human donor in good health. Some clones in this sample may be carry-over from other donors' samples.

The chain recombines TRBV2 with TRBJ2-3; maybe TRBD2 (5 bases). The CDR3 runs 12 residues. The germline V gene has CDR1 SNHLY and CDR2 FYNNEI. Trimming pared 6 bases from V and 4 bases from J, leaving 8 bases between. CDR3 bases: TGTGCCAGCAGACAACTAGCAGATACGCAGTATTTT. Translated, it gives CASRQLADTQYF.

This chain connects TRBV30 to TRBJ1-5, with TRBD1 matching 12 bases. The CDR3 contains 20 residues. The V gene end was trimmed by 0 bases and the J gene end by 2 bases; junction bases not matched to a gene: 14. Looked up from germline, CDR1 is GTSNPN and CDR2 is SVGIG (reference sequence). As DNA, the CDR3 is TGTGCCTGGAGTGTATACGCCCGGGACAGGGGGCTTATAGGCAATCAGCCCCAGCATTTT. Its protein product is CAWSVYARDRGLIGNQPQHF.

The chain recombines TRBV2 with TRBJ1-4; no reliable D call. Germline CDR1 reads SNHLY; CDR2 reads FYNNEI. This CDR3 has 13 residues. V dropped 6 bases and J dropped 5 bases, with 10 bases sitting between them. The CDR3 reads CASSSGWNEKLFF. The CDR3, as DNA: TGTGCCAGCAGCTCCGGGTGGAATGAAAAACTGTTTTTT.

In its sample, this clone was seen a few times. The rearrangement links TRBV19 to TRBJ1-2, with D possibly TRBD1 on 6 matching bases. The V gene lost 7 bases and the J gene lost 1 base, with 22 bases spanning the gap. The CDR3 covers 17 residues. Germline V lookup: CDR1 LNHDA, CDR2 SQIVND (reference sequence). The CDR3 DNA reads as TGTGCCAGTACACCCCCGGGCGAGGGGGGGGGTAACTATGGCTACACCTTC. Its translation: CASTPPGEGGGNYGYTF.

V and J are TRBV2 and TRBJ2-7; D call uncertain. Germline V gene lookup returns CDR1 SNHLY and CDR2 FYNNEI. V gave up 11 bases and J gave up 6 bases, with 11 bases separating them. This CDR3 region has 10 residues. The CDR3 spells CASSGREQYF. The CDR3 DNA reads TGTGCCTCCTCAGGCCGCGAGCAGTACTTC.

V gene TRBV7-3 combines with J gene TRBJ2-5; D is undetermined. This CDR3 is 13 amino acids long. Deletions cut 2 bases from V and 5 bases from J, with 9 bases between. Germline CDR1 reads SGHTA; CDR2 reads FQGTGA. The CDR3 is CASSLSNAETQYF. CDR3 coding DNA: TGTGCCAGCAGCTTATCTAATGCGGAGACCCAGTACTTC.

J is TRBJ2-7 and V is TRBV5-1, with 8 bases that match TRBD1. CDR3 size: 14 residues. CDR1 is SGHRS and CDR2 is YFSETQ in the germline V gene. The V and J ends lost 1 base and 3 bases, in that order; junction bases with no gene match: 3. CDR3 loop: CASSLTGGLYEQYF. The DNA for the CDR3 is TGCGCCAGCAGCTTGACAGGGGGTCTCTACGAGCAGTACTTC.

The chain carries TRBV7-2 and TRBJ1-2; D might be TRBD1 (5 bases). This CDR3 has 16 amino acids. V gave up 5 bases and J gave up 2 bases, with 18 bases separating them. The germline gives CDR1 SGHTA, CDR2 FQGNSA. CDR3 in DNA: TGTGCCAGCAGCCCCTGGGGGGGTCAGGGCAACTATGGCTACACCTTC. It encodes CASSPWGGQGNYGYTF.

J is TRBJ1-5 and V is TRBV7-9, with a weak D call TRBD1 (6 bases). Trimming took 1 base from V and 6 from J, leaving 13 bases between them. Germline lookup yields CDR1 SEHNR and CDR2 FQNEAQ (reference sequence). This CDR3 region has 15 residues. The CDR3: CASSLELAGVQPQHF. The CDR3 DNA reads TGTGCCAGCAGCTTAGAATTGGCAGGGGTTCAGCCCCAGCATTTT.

The J gene is TRBJ2-5, the V gene TRBV29-1; tentative D call: TRBD2 (5 bases). The length of the CDR3 is 13 residues. Germline CDR1 reads SQVTM; CDR2 reads ANQGSEA. V lost 1 base to trimming and J lost 5 bases, with 11 bases between them. This chain's CDR3 is CSVEGAPGETQYF. The CDR3 DNA follows: TGCAGCGTTGAAGGGGCACCGGGGGAGACCCAGTACTTC.

This clone was recorded once. The rearrangement uses TRBV25-1 and TRBJ2-7; D not certain. The length of the CDR3 is 13 residues. Germline assignment: CDR1 MGHDK and CDR2 SYGVNS. Between the trimmed V and J ends, which lost 3 bases and 0 bases, there was a span of 6 bases. The CDR3 bases are TGTGCCAGCAGTGACGGTGACTCCTACGAGCAGTACTTC. It encodes CASSDGDSYEQYF.

The V call is TRBV2, the J call TRBJ1-4; D is ambiguous. The CDR3 loop spans 15 amino acids. Germline V CDR1 and CDR2: SNHLY, FYNNEI. Trimming took off 7 bases at V and 3 bases at J, with 15 bases between the two ends. This CDR3 reads CASTVSRGANEKLFF. Written as DNA, the CDR3 is TGTGCCAGCACCGTCTCACGGGGTGCTAATGAAAAACTGTTTTTT. Using reference TRBV2 and TRBJ1-4 for the parts outside the CDR3, the full variable domain is EPEVTQTPSHQVTQMGQEVILRCVPISNHLYFYWYRQILGQKVEFLVSFYNNEISEKSEIFDDQFSVERPDGSNFTLKIRSTKLEDSAMYFCASTVSRGANEKLFFGSGTQLSVL.

The chain links TRBV6-5 to TRBJ1-3, with 7 bases lining up with TRBD1. V lost 5 bases to trimming and J lost 4 bases; unmatched junction nucleotides: 5. Germline lookup yields CDR1 MNHEY and CDR2 SVGAGI. The CDR3 covers 14 residues. The CDR3 region is CASSHTGVGNTIYF. The CDR3 coding sequence is TGTGCCAGCAGTCACACAGGGGTGGGAAACACCATATATTTT.

Written as DNA, the CDR3 is TGTGCCACCAGCAGAGATCTACTATCGCGGGAACACTATGGCTACACCTTC. The encoded protein is CATSRDLLSREHYGYTF. The chain combines TRBV15 with TRBJ1-2; D gene uncertain. The germline V gene has CDR1 LNHNV and CDR2 YYDKDF (reference sequence). The CDR3 runs 17 residues. Trimming took 0 bases from V and 3 from J, leaving 17 bases between them.

The V gene is TRBV11-2, the J gene TRBJ1-1; TRBD1 agrees at 7 bases. The CDR3 totals 14 residues. V trimming: 5 bases; J trimming: 4 bases; junction bases outside the gene matches: 7. Per germline, CDR1 SGHAT and CDR2 FQNNGV. Here the CDR3 reads CASSADRVGTEAFF. Here the CDR3 DNA reads TGTGCCAGCAGCGCTGACAGGGTCGGCACTGAAGCTTTCTTT.

CDR3 in amino acids: CAIMDTSYEQYF. The CDR3 nucleotides read TGTGCCATCATGGACACCTCCTACGAGCAGTACTTC. This chain links TRBV10-3 with TRBJ2-7, with D possibly TRBD1 on 5 matching bases. CDR1 and CDR2 from the germline V gene are ENHRY and SYGVKD. Deletions cut 7 bases from V and 0 bases from J, with 7 bases between. The CDR3 totals 12 residues.

This chain connects TRBV7-6 to TRBJ1-2, with unresolved D. This CDR3 spans 14 amino acids. V was clipped by 5 bases and J by 7 bases, with 17 bases between them. Germline V lookup: CDR1 SGHVS, CDR2 FNYEAQ. DNA of the CDR3: TGTGCCAGCAGCCCGAACTTGGTGCCGGGTGGCTACACCTTC. The encoded protein is CASSPNLVPGGYTF.